The clone carrying this TCR beta chain was recorded a few times. Its specificity is not known. This sample was taken from a study of T cells in Graves' hyperthyroidism and ophthalmopathy. Whole-study context: Peripheral blood samples were taken at initial diagnosis, prior to any treatment.

From RNA transcripts, TCR beta CDR3 regions were amplified. The primer set for the first-round RT-PCR of the TCR CDR3 was HTBI. TCRdb called the multiplex PCR reads again in MiXCR, with one record for every CDR3 protein. In the table there are hundreds of thousands of distinct CDR3 sequences, approximately 15% of which are singletons. Study findings and constraints: A 13 V-J signature model discriminated ophthalmopathy versus stable hyperthyroidism. In the blood, most expanded thyroid clonotypes above 0.001 appeared as well.

Lactation, pregnancy, other autoimmune disease or uncontrolled infection excluded patients. The junction had 10 bases not matched to a gene; V was cut back by 1 base and J by 10 bases. CDR1 and CDR2 from the germline V gene are DFQATT and SNEGSKA (reference sequence). The CDR3 covers 16 residues. The source material was blood. V usage is TRBV20-1 and J usage is TRBJ1-6; 10 nucleotides match TRBD1. The sequence was collected from a woman in her fifties or sixties with Graves' ophthalmopathy. This CDR3 reads CSARGTFDRGQSPLHF. The CDR3 DNA reads as TGCAGTGCTAGAGGGACTTTCGACAGGGGGCAATCACCCCTCCACTTT.